This TCR beta chain was sequenced in a study of blood T cell repertoires in COVID-19. Study overall: Some COVID-19 samples were acute and others convalescent; all came from the United States, Italy and Spain. PBMCs, B-cell-depleted T cells, or T cells provided the cDNA or gDNA that made up the material.

This CDR3 has 15 residues. Germline lookup yields CDR1 SGHRS and CDR2 YFSETQ. The V segment lost 1 base and the J segment 13 bases; nucleotides outside the gene matches: 12. Seattle cases were enrolled at active infection and followed longitudinally. Source study methods: Scientists estimated how many nucleated cells there were by amplifying reference gene primers. TCRdb keeps only in-frame clones here, not all; method: immunoSEQ multiplex PCR. From that table come the V and J calls and clone size; the DNA was used to work out D and trimming. The table lists 100,000 to 150,000 clones, more than 80% of them singletons.

The chain joins TRBV5-1 to TRBJ2-3, with 10 bases that match TRBD2. The sequence was obtained from a woman at least 80 years old with COVID-19, enrolled during active disease. The sample comprised peripheral blood. CDR3 DNA sequence: TGCGCCAGCAGCTTGAAGCGGGAGGGCAAGATACCAAAGTATTTT. Its translation: CASSLKREGKIPKYF.